A single sample is the source of the 13 T cell receptor beta chains below, sequenced in a study of blood T cell repertoires in COVID-19. Sequencing was performed with immunoSEQ multiplex PCR; in TCRdb, only in-frame clones are kept and a portion is missing. The sample records tens of thousands of clones, around 90% being singletons. The sample was peripheral blood. All receptors come from a human donor in a cohort sampled during active COVID-19.

This CDR3 reads CASSIGGSQETQYF. CDR3 nucleotides: TGTGCCAGTAGTATCGGAGGGTCACAAGAGACCCAGTACTTC. This chain uses TRBV19 with TRBJ2-5, with a possible D match to TRBD2 (6 bases). Germline V gives CDR1 LNHDA, CDR2 SQIVND (reference sequence). The germline V and J ends were trimmed by 3 bases and 2 bases, with 10 bases remaining between them. CDR3 length: 14 residues.

This chain uses TRBV7-9 with TRBJ2-1; 10 bases agree with TRBD1. The CDR3 is made up of 15 amino acids. V was pared by 3 bases and J by 3 bases, with 2 bases of the junction left unmatched. CDR1 is SEHNR and CDR2 is FQNEAQ in the germline V gene (reference sequence). CDR3 coding DNA: TGTGCCAGCAGCTTGGGACAGGGGTTCTACAATGAGCAGTTCTTC. Its translation is CASSLGQGFYNEQFF.

J is TRBJ2-7 and V is TRBV7-2, with 11 positions matching TRBD2. The junction had 12 bases not matched to a gene; V was cut back by 1 base and J by 4 bases. Per the germline V gene, CDR1 is SGHTA and CDR2 is FQGNSA. This CDR3 region has 18 residues. The DNA of the CDR3 is TGTGCCAGCAGCTTAGTAACTAGCGGGAGCGGGTTTAGTTACGAGCAGTACTTC. This sequence encodes CASSLVTSGSGFSYEQYF. Using reference TRBV7-2 and TRBJ2-7 for the parts outside the CDR3, the full variable domain is GAGVSQSPSNKVTEKGKDVELRCDPISGHTALYWYRQSLGQGLEFLIYFQGNSAPDKSGLPSDRFSAERTGGSVSTLTIQRTQQEDSAVYLCASSLVTSGSGFSYEQYFGPGTRLTVT.

This chain joins TRBV18 and TRBJ2-1; TRBD2 is a possible D gene (5 bases). The ends were cut back, 3 bases at V and 2 bases at J, with 8 bases in the middle. CDR3 size: 14 residues. The germline V gene encodes CDR1 KGHSH and CDR2 LQKENI. CDR3 sequence (DNA): TGTGCCAGCTCACCGCTCGGGACCTACAATGAGCAGTTCTTC. It encodes CASSPLGTYNEQFF.

The J gene is TRBJ1-4, the V gene TRBV5-4; maybe TRBD1 (6 bases). The germline V gene has CDR1 SGHNT and CDR2 YYREEE (reference sequence). The CDR3 sequence is 15 residues long. The V end was cut by 4 bases, the J end by 6 bases, with 16 bases between. The CDR3 reads CASSIGGGAYEKLFF. In nucleotides, the CDR3 is TGTGCCAGCAGCATCGGTGGGGGCGCTTATGAAAAACTGTTTTTT. Using reference TRBV5-4 and TRBJ1-4 for the parts outside the CDR3, the full variable domain is ETGVTQSPTHLIKTRGQQVTLRCSSQSGHNTVSWYQQALGQGPQFIFQYYREEENGRGNFPPRFSGLQFPNYSSELNVNALELDDSALYLCASSIGGGAYEKLFFGSGTQLSVL.

The chain couples TRBV19 to TRBJ1-2; TRBD1 matches 9 bases. The CDR3 length is 14 residues. Germline trimming cut 5 bases from V and 8 bases from J; bases unmatched to any gene: 9. Per germline, CDR1 LNHDA and CDR2 SQIVND (reference sequence). The CDR3 is CASSPTGQGEGYTF. The CDR3, as DNA: TGTGCCAGTAGTCCCACGGGACAGGGAGAGGGCTACACCTTC.

This sequence joins TRBV28 and TRBJ2-1; TRBD1 aligns across 9 bases. Trimming removed 9 bases from V and 7 bases from J; junction bases left unmatched: 10. The CDR3 has 14 amino acids. Germline CDR1 MDHEN, CDR2 SYDVKM. The CDR3 reads CASTRDRVLNEQFF. The CDR3 coding sequence is TGTGCCAGTACCCGGGACAGGGTCTTAAATGAGCAGTTCTTC. Drawing the rest from reference TRBV28 and TRBJ2-1, the complete variable domain is DVKVTQSSRYLVKRTGEKVFLECVQDMDHENMFWYRQDPGLGLRLIYFSYDVKMKEKGDIPEGYSVSREKKERFSLILESASTNQTSMYLCASTRDRVLNEQFFGPGTRLTVL.

This clone was detected only a few times. This sequence joins TRBV5-1 and TRBJ2-7, with D maybe TRBD2 (5 bases). V lost 2 bases and J 2 bases, leaving 20 bases between the germline ends. Per the germline V gene, CDR1 is SGHRS and CDR2 is YFSETQ. CDR3 length equals 17 residues. The CDR3: CASSFAVLGGRTYEQYF. The CDR3 DNA sequence: TGCGCCAGCAGCTTCGCGGTCCTAGGAGGCAGAACCTACGAGCAGTACTTC.

Remarks on this clone: Given the absence of the conserved phenylalanine or tryptophan at the CDR3 end, a read error is likely. Because the CDR3's place on the DNA is in doubt, the DNA is left out and the CDR3 is given as listed by TCRdb. The V gene is TRBV18, the J gene TRBJ2-4; TRBD1 is the table's D call and was not checked against the DNA. Germline V gene lookup returns CDR1 KGHSH and CDR2 LQKENI. The CDR3 is 13 amino acids in total, end residues counted. CDR3 sequence reads: CASSPDRGTDPVV.

The chain is built from TRBV4-1 and TRBJ1-2, with D possibly matching TRBD1 (5 bases). Germline CDR1 reads MGHRA; CDR2 reads YSYEKL. V shed 0 bases and J shed 0 bases, with 11 bases lying between them. The CDR3 has 16 amino acids. Written as DNA, the CDR3 is TGCGCCAGCAGCCAAGAAGGTACCAGGGCTAACTATGGCTACACCTTC. The encoded protein is CASSQEGTRANYGYTF.

The chain carries TRBV6-5 and TRBJ2-1; 10 nucleotides align to TRBD1. V shed 0 bases and J 7 bases; nucleotides not matched to a gene: 6. CDR1 is MNHEY, CDR2 SVGAGI, per germline. The CDR3 loop spans 16 amino acids. The chain's CDR3 is CASSYSTGGEVNEQFF. CDR3 DNA: TGTGCCAGCAGTTACTCGACAGGGGGCGAGGTTAATGAGCAGTTCTTC.

This clone counts as medium-sized (0.01 to 0.1%). The rearrangement links TRBV5-1 to TRBJ2-7; TRBD2 is a possible D gene (6 bases). Trimming pared 0 bases from V and 3 bases from J, leaving 7 bases between. This CDR3 has 13 residues. CDR1 is SGHRS and CDR2 is YFSETQ in the germline V gene. DNA of the CDR3: TGCGCCAGCAGCTTGGGGCGGGACTACGAGCAGTACTTC. This encodes CASSLGRDYEQYF.

CDR3: CASSLWGQGTNTEAFF. CDR3 nucleotides: TGTGCCAGCAGTTTATGGGGACAGGGGACGAACACTGAAGCTTTCTTT. The V and J genes are TRBV28 and TRBJ1-1; 10 nucleotides line up with TRBD1. V was pared by 0 bases and J by 1 base, with 2 bases of the junction left unmatched. In germline, CDR1 is MDHEN, CDR2 SYDVKM. This CDR3 has 16 residues. The whole variable domain, remainder taken from reference TRBV28 and TRBJ1-1, is DVKVTQSSRYLVKRTGEKVFLECVQDMDHENMFWYRQDPGLGLRLIYFSYDVKMKEKGDIPEGYSVSREKKERFSLILESASTNQTSMYLCASSLWGQGTNTEAFFGQGTRLTVV.